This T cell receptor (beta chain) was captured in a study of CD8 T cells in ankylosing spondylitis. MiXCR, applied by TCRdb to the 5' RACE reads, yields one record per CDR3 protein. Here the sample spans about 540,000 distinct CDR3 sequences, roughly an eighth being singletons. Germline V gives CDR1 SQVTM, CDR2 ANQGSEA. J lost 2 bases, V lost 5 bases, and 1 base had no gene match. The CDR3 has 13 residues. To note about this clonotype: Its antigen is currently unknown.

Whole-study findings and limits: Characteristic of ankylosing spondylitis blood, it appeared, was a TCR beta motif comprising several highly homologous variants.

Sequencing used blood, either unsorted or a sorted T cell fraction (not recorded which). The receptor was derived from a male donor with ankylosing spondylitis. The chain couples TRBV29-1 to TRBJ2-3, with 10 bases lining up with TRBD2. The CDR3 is CSVTSGDTDTQYF. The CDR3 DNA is TGCAGCGTTACTAGCGGGGACACAGATACGCAGTATTTT.